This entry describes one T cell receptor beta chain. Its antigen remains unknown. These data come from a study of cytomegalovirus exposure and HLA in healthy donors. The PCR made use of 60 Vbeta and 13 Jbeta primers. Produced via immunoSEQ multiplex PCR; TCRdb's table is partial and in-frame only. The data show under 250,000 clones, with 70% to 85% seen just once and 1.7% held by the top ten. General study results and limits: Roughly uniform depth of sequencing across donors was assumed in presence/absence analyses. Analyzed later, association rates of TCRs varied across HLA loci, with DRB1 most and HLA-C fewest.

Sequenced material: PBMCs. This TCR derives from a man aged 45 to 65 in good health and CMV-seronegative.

CDR3 residues: CASTGTLTNSPLHF. In nucleotides, the CDR3 is TGTGCCAGCACCGGGACACTTACTAATTCACCCCTCCACTTT. This chain joins TRBV9 and TRBJ1-6; tentatively, D is TRBD1 (6 bases). CDR3 length: 14 amino acids. V dropped 6 bases and J dropped 6 bases, with 13 bases sitting between them. The germline V gene encodes CDR1 SGDLS and CDR2 YYNGEE.